The 2 T cell receptor beta chains presented below share a single source sample, sequenced in a study of early T cells in non-severe SARS-CoV-2 infection. MiXCR, applied by TCRdb to the 5' RACE reads, yields one record per CDR3 protein. The sample has about 45,000 distinct CDR3 sequences, roughly 10% seen once; the top ten hold 21%. Sequences were obtained from whole blood. These receptor sequences come from an adult who was a healthcare worker with PCR-confirmed SARS-CoV-2 infection or an uninfected control (not recorded which).

This clonotype was seen repeatedly, ten times or more. The chain links TRBV6-2 or TRBV6-3 to TRBJ1-2; 7 nucleotides align to TRBD1. This CDR3 region has 15 residues. Trimming took 5 bases from V and 4 from J; bases not matched to a gene: 10. Germline V lookup: CDR1 MNHEY, CDR2 SVGEGT. CDR3 in DNA: TGTGCCAGCAGTGAACAGGGGAATCCAGGCTATGGCTACACCTTC. Protein sequence: CASSEQGNPGYGYTF.

This clonotype was seen a handful of times. The chain employs TRBV28 and TRBJ2-5; 8 bases line up with TRBD1. The CDR3 runs to 14 residues. CDR1 MDHEN and CDR2 SYDVKM come from the germline V gene. The V gene end was trimmed by 6 bases and the J gene end by 1 base; junction bases not matched to a gene: 4. The CDR3 region is CASSKGQAQETQYF. CDR3 coding DNA: TGTGCCAGCAGCAAGGGACAGGCCCAAGAGACCCAGTACTTC.